The 16 T cell receptor beta chains below come from one sample, sequenced in a study of identical twins. TCRdb recomputed calls from the 5' RACE reads with MiXCR, one row per CDR3 protein. Among about 530,000 distinct CDR3 sequences, around 20% were seen once, and the ten largest hold about 0.48%. This sample also belongs to another study, concerning yellow fever vaccine responses in identical twins.

Sequencing was done on a sample of CD4+ T cells sorted from blood. Receptor source: a woman between 18 and 30 years old in good health.

The chain couples TRBV2 to TRBJ2-5, with D perhaps matching TRBD1 (5 bases). CDR3 length equals 15 residues. Germline V lookup: CDR1 SNHLY, CDR2 FYNNEI. V was cut by 8 bases and J by 1 base, with 17 bases left in between. This CDR3 is CASSRKGVGQETQYF. The CDR3 region has the DNA TGTGCCAGCTCTCGGAAAGGGGTTGGCCAAGAGACCCAGTACTTC.

V gene TRBV12-3 or TRBV12-4 combines with J gene TRBJ2-2, with D perhaps matching TRBD1 or TRBD2 (5 bases each). The CDR3 is made up of 15 amino acids. With 3 bases removed from V and 5 bases from J, the gap between germline ends came to 13 bases. The CDR3: CASSFNRPGTGELFF. Here the CDR3 DNA reads TGTGCCAGCAGTTTTAACAGGCCGGGGACCGGGGAGCTGTTTTTT.

This clonotype was recorded a few times. The chain joins TRBV2 to TRBJ2-2; 11 positions match TRBD2. This CDR3 contains 17 residues. CDR1 is SNHLY and CDR2 is FYNNEI in the germline V gene. V shed 6 bases, J shed 5 bases, and the junction held 11 bases outside the gene matches. The DNA for the CDR3 is TGTGCCAGCAGCGTTTATAGCGGGAGGGCCGGAACCGGGGAGCTGTTTTTT. Its protein is CASSVYSGRAGTGELFF.

This clonotype was seen only a few times. The chain carries TRBV7-9 and TRBJ2-7; D possibly matches TRBD1 or TRBD2 (5 bases each). This CDR3 comprises 14 residues. V lost 6 bases and J lost 2, with 14 bases in between. Germline V gene data show CDR1 as SEHNR and CDR2 as FQNEAQ (reference sequence). CDR3 region: CASRSDGGTYEQYF. The CDR3 nucleotides read TGTGCCAGCAGGTCAGATGGGGGAACCTACGAGCAGTACTTC.

This clonotype has a count of ten or more. The chain has TRBV29-1 and TRBJ2-7, with a possible D match to TRBD2 (7 bases). The CDR3 sequence is 15 residues long. The V gene's germline CDR1 is SQVTM and CDR2 ANQGSEA. V gave up 4 bases and J gave up 2 bases, with 18 bases separating them. The CDR3 protein is CSVGPQRGGTYEQYF. In DNA, the CDR3 is TGCAGCGTTGGTCCCCAAAGGGGGGGAACCTACGAGCAGTACTTC.

The genes are TRBV6-1 and TRBJ2-1, with 9 bases matching TRBD1. This CDR3 comprises 15 residues. Looked up from germline, CDR1 is MNHNS and CDR2 is SASEGT. With 5 bases clipped from V and 3 bases from J, the junction kept 5 bases outside the gene matches. Here the CDR3 DNA reads TGTGCCAGCAGTCCGAGACAGGGGGTCTACAATGAGCAGTTCTTC. This sequence encodes CASSPRQGVYNEQFF.

The chain is built from TRBV25-1 and TRBJ2-5; 7 positions match TRBD2. V lost 1 base, J lost 2 bases, and 7 bases stayed unmatched. This CDR3 contains 16 residues. Germline CDR1 is MGHDK and CDR2 is SYGVNS. The CDR3 DNA reads as TGTGCCAGCAGTGAATCAGGAGCGGGAAGGCAAGAGACCCAGTACTTC. As protein: CASSESGAGRQETQYF.

This clonotype was seen many times. The chain employs TRBV12-3 or TRBV12-4 and TRBJ1-1; 9 bases fit TRBD1. This CDR3 comprises 13 residues. V dropped 7 bases and J dropped 2; count of bases not matched to a gene: 2. CDR3 protein: CASKGQGNTEAFF. In DNA, the CDR3 is TGTGCCAGCAAGGGACAGGGAAACACTGAAGCTTTCTTT.

A few counts support this clonotype. This chain joins TRBV6-1 and TRBJ2-2, with D possibly matching TRBD2 (5 bases). The CDR3 covers 14 residues. Germline CDR1 is MNHNS and CDR2 is SASEGT. Trimming removed 5 bases at V and 6 bases at J, with 13 bases between. The CDR3 spells CASSRSVSAGELFF. DNA of the CDR3: TGTGCCAGCAGTAGGTCGGTTAGCGCCGGGGAGCTGTTTTTT.

This chain uses TRBV24-1 with TRBJ2-2; D unresolved. V shed 0 bases and J shed 0 bases, with 7 bases lying between them. CDR1 is KGHDR, CDR2 SFDVKD, per germline. The CDR3 has 16 amino acids. CDR3 DNA sequence: TGTGCCACCAGTGATTTGCCCAGCGCGAACACCGGGGAGCTGTTTTTT. Its translation is CATSDLPSANTGELFF.

Regarding this clonotype: It is likely a read error, because the conserved phenylalanine at the end of the CDR3 is missing. DNA for the CDR3: TGTGCCAGCAGCCGACGGTATAATTCACCCCTCCACCTT. Its protein is CASSRRYNSPLHL. The chain uses TRBV6-1 and TRBJ1-6; D remains ambiguous. The CDR3 is 13 residues long. The germline V gene encodes CDR1 MNHNS and CDR2 SASEGT. V lost 6 bases and J 4 bases, leaving 7 bases between the germline ends.

The chain recombines TRBV5-1 with TRBJ2-1; 10 nucleotides align to TRBD2. The germline gives CDR1 SGHRS, CDR2 YFSETQ. J gave up 6 bases and V 2 bases, and 11 bases lay outside the gene matches. The CDR3 covers 17 residues. CDR3 sequence: CASSFGSGGTRPNEQFF. The DNA for the CDR3 is TGCGCCAGCAGCTTTGGTAGCGGGGGGACTCGCCCCAATGAGCAGTTCTTC. The variable domain in full, with the rest retrieved from reference TRBV5-1 and TRBJ2-1, is KAGVTQTPRYLIKTRGQQVTLSCSPISGHRSVSWYQQTPGQGLQFLFEYFSETQRNKGNFPGRFSGRQFSNSRSEMNVSTLELGDSALYLCASSFGSGGTRPNEQFFGPGTRLTVL.

This clonotype was counted ten times or more. The rearrangement joins TRBV7-2 to TRBJ2-2; the match to TRBD2 covers 8 bases. The length of the CDR3 is 16 residues. J lost 7 bases, V lost 1 base, and 8 bases had no gene match. Per germline, CDR1 SGHTA and CDR2 FQGNSA. The CDR3 reads CASSLDSLAGSGELFF. In DNA form, the CDR3 reads TGTGCCAGCAGCTTAGATAGCCTAGCGGGTAGCGGGGAGCTGTTTTTT.

The chain joins TRBV24-1 to TRBJ2-3; TRBD2 might be the D (5 bases). The CDR3 sequence is 19 residues long. CDR1 is KGHDR and CDR2 is SFDVKD in the germline V gene. V was trimmed by 4 bases and J by 0 bases, leaving 22 bases between them. The CDR3 here is CATSDPNSLAKTSTDTQYF. Written as DNA, the CDR3 is TGTGCCACCAGTGACCCGAACAGTTTAGCGAAGACTAGCACAGATACGCAGTATTTT.

There are many counts of this clonotype. The J gene is TRBJ1-1, the V gene TRBV5-1, with TRBD1 as a possible D gene (6 bases). Germline CDR1 SGHRS, CDR2 YFSETQ. The V end lost 5 bases, the J end lost 5 bases, and 19 bases lay between the germline ends. The CDR3 is made up of 15 amino acids. CDR3 protein: CASSQSGAGVTEAFF. The CDR3 nucleotides read TGCGCCAGCAGTCAAAGCGGTGCAGGGGTTACTGAAGCTTTCTTT.

CDR3 sequence reads: CASSLEGLSPYGYTF. CDR3 DNA: TGTGCCAGCAGCTTGGAGGGACTCTCCCCCTATGGCTACACCTTC. J is TRBJ1-2 and V is TRBV5-6; D may be TRBD1 (5 bases). The CDR3 has 15 residues. Germline assignment: CDR1 SGHDT and CDR2 YYEEEE. The V and J ends lost 0 bases and 4 bases respectively, with 13 bases between them.